This T cell receptor beta chain was found in a study of T cell repertoires in cytomegalovirus infection. Study-level background: The authors relied on CMV epitopes, both recently identified HLA-C-restricted and well-studied HLA-B-restricted. Matching HLA type, along with CMV infection, was indicated by public TCR beta signatures. General study results and limits: Dominating the ex vivo response were HLA-C-restricted CMV-specific TCR beta clonotypes. Summed frequency of public TCR beta families distinguished CMV carriers with the relevant HLA.

In germline, CDR1 is MNHEY, CDR2 SVGAGI. CDR3 length: 15 amino acids. The germline V and J ends were trimmed by 7 bases and 0 bases, with 13 bases remaining between them. TCRdb used MiXCR to reprocess the reads, holding one entry per CDR3 protein. The sample consists of tens of thousands of distinct CDR3 sequences, 20% to 25% of them appearing once. Comments on this clonotype: Its target is unknown.

The sequence was obtained from a human donor in good health (CMV status not recorded). Some clones in this sample may be carry-over from other donors' samples. The V call is TRBV6-5, the J call TRBJ1-3; D is ambiguous. Specimen: CD8+ T cells from cultured PBMCs, collected from culture after CMV antigen stimulation. CDR3 residues: CASTRGGGSGNTIYF. Here the CDR3 DNA reads TGTGCCAGCACCCGCGGAGGAGGCTCTGGAAACACCATATATTTT.